The 21 T cell receptor beta chains listed next were all sequenced from one sample in a study of CD8 T cells in ankylosing spondylitis. Overall study findings and caveats: For ankylosing spondylitis blood, a TCR beta motif of fewer than 10 highly homologous variants appeared characteristic.

TCRdb ran MiXCR on the 5' RACE reads and lists one entry per CDR3 protein. The repertoire holds about 440,000 distinct CDR3 sequences, with over 15% as singletons. These TCRs are of unknown antigen specificity. The specimen was blood, either unsorted or a sorted T cell fraction (not recorded which). These receptor sequences come from a male donor with ankylosing spondylitis.

In this sample, this clonotype turned up many times. V usage is TRBV29-1 and J usage is TRBJ1-1; D not certain. V dropped 4 bases and J dropped 0 bases, with 9 bases sitting between them. Per the germline V gene, CDR1 is SQVTM and CDR2 is ANQGSEA. The CDR3 is 13 amino acids. The CDR3 sequence is CSVGGQMNTEAFF. As DNA, the CDR3 is TGCAGCGTTGGCGGTCAGATGAACACTGAAGCTTTCTTT.

This clonotype was observed at least ten times. The rearrangement links TRBV5-1 to TRBJ1-1; D call uncertain. In germline, CDR1 is SGHRS, CDR2 YFSETQ. V lost 4 bases, J lost 4 bases, and 11 bases lay in between. The length of the CDR3 is 13 residues. The CDR3 loop reads CASSEQVSTEAFF. The CDR3 nucleotides are TGCGCCAGCAGCGAGCAGGTCAGCACTGAAGCTTTCTTT.

This clonotype was seen a handful of times. The chain uses TRBV2 and TRBJ2-3, with unresolved D. CDR3 size: 13 residues. Trimming cost V 8 bases and J 0 bases, with 9 bases left between them. The V gene's germline CDR1 is SNHLY and CDR2 FYNNEI. The CDR3 region is CASSPVSTDTQYF. CDR3 DNA: TGTGCCAGCTCGCCAGTTAGCACAGATACGCAGTATTTT.

V and J are TRBV4-3 and TRBJ2-2, with TRBD2 identical over 11 bases. CDR1 and CDR2 from the germline V gene are LGHNA and YSLEER. The junction had 6 bases not matched to a gene; V was cut back by 2 bases and J by 4 bases. This CDR3 is built from 17 residues. The CDR3 nucleotides read TGCGCCAGCAGCCAATCTGGACTAGCGGGCACCACCGGGGAGCTGTTTTTT. It codes for CASSQSGLAGTTGELFF.

The chain recombines TRBV6-1 with TRBJ2-1; D unresolved. This CDR3 spans 15 amino acids. V lost 3 bases and J lost 3, with 12 bases in between. Germline CDR1 is MNHNS and CDR2 is SASEGT. The CDR3 is CASSDVGRFYNEQFF. The CDR3 nucleotides read TGTGCCAGCAGTGATGTGGGTCGTTTCTACAATGAGCAGTTCTTC.

This clonotype was observed a few times. The chain carries TRBV20-1 and TRBJ1-4; D remains unclear. CDR1 DFQATT and CDR2 SNEGSKA come from the germline V gene (reference sequence). Deletions cut 2 bases from V and 7 bases from J, with 17 bases between. The CDR3 has 15 amino acids. CDR3: CSARPTGSDFEKLFF. CDR3 bases: TGCAGTGCTAGACCAACGGGGAGTGATTTTGAAAAACTGTTTTTT.

V and J are TRBV6-2 or TRBV6-3 and TRBJ2-3; D not certain. Between the trimmed V and J ends, which lost 6 bases and 3 bases, there was a span of 10 bases. The germline CDR1 and CDR2 sequences are MNHEY and SVGEGT. The CDR3 is 13 residues long. The CDR3: CASRPAQTDTQYF. CDR3 DNA: TGTGCCAGCAGACCAGCCCAAACAGATACGCAGTATTTT.

The chain has TRBV10-3 and TRBJ1-6, with unresolved D. V lost 6 bases, J lost 10 bases, and 16 bases lay in between. The CDR3 contains 14 residues. In germline, CDR1 is ENHRY, CDR2 SYGVKD. The CDR3 DNA follows: TGTGCCATCAGGGCTGACACTCGGGGATCACCCCTCCACTTT. Translated: CAIRADTRGSPLHF.

This clonotype was counted at least ten times. This chain joins TRBV6-1 and TRBJ2-7; no firm D call. CDR1 MNHNS and CDR2 SASEGT come from the germline V gene. The V end was cut by 4 bases, the J end by 0 bases, with 4 bases between. The CDR3 length is 12 residues. The DNA for the CDR3 is TGTGCCAGCAGTGGATCCTCCTACGAGCAGTACTTC. It translates to CASSGSSYEQYF.

CDR3 in DNA: TGTGCCAGCAGACTAGCGGGAGTTCAAAATGAGCAGTTCTTC. The encoded protein is CASRLAGVQNEQFF. The J gene is TRBJ2-1, the V gene TRBV6-1; 11 positions agree with TRBD2. Per germline, CDR1 MNHNS and CDR2 SASEGT. There are 14 residues in the CDR3. V shed 6 bases and J 7 bases; nucleotides not matched to a gene: 5.

This clonotype occurred a few times. This chain uses TRBV7-2 with TRBJ1-5; 9 nucleotides align to TRBD1. The germline V gene encodes CDR1 SGHTA and CDR2 FQGNSA. CDR3 length: 15 residues. Trimming cost V 4 bases and J 5 bases; bases outside gene matches: 6. The CDR3 region has the DNA TGTGCCAGCAGCTCAGGGGACAGGGAGGATCAGCCCCAGCATTTT. Amino acids: CASSSGDREDQPQHF.

Of note for this clonotype: A read error may account for a junction end that differs from germline. J is TRBJ2-1 and V is TRBV7-2, with D perhaps matching TRBD2 (6 bases). The CDR3 covers 11 residues. Germline V gene lookup returns CDR1 SGHTA and CDR2 FQGNSA. The CDR3 nucleotides read TGTGCCAGCTGCTTAGCGGCCAAGCAGTTTTTC. As protein: CASCLAAKQFF.

The chain combines TRBV2 with TRBJ1-1, with TRBD1 identical over 8 bases. CDR1 and CDR2 (germline): SNHLY, FYNNEI. This CDR3 is 15 amino acids long. V shed 4 bases, J shed 0 bases, and the junction held 4 bases outside the gene matches. This CDR3 is CASSAWTGLNTEAFF. The CDR3 DNA reads as TGTGCCAGCAGTGCCTGGACAGGGCTGAACACTGAAGCTTTCTTT.

This clonotype was counted only a few times. The chain employs TRBV12-3 or TRBV12-4 and TRBJ2-5, with TRBD2 matching over 14 bases. This CDR3 has 16 amino acids. After removal of 8 bases from V and 3 bases from J, the junction contained 8 bases not matched to a gene. CDR3 DNA: TGTGCCAGCGCACCGGGACTAGCGGGAGTGGAAGAGACCCAGTACTTC. Translation: CASAPGLAGVEETQYF.

The rearrangement uses TRBV5-1 and TRBJ1-6, with a tentative D call TRBD1 (6 bases). Trimming took 4 bases from V and 7 from J, leaving 15 bases between them. The CDR3 runs 15 residues. Germline assignment: CDR1 SGHRS and CDR2 YFSETQ. The DNA of the CDR3 is TGCGCCAGCAGCCCGGAGGGGGGTGGGAATTCACCCCTCCACTTT. It is translated as CASSPEGGGNSPLHF.

This sequence joins TRBV6-5 and TRBJ1-5; TRBD1 might be the D (6 bases). The germline V and J ends were trimmed by 4 bases and 7 bases, with 14 bases remaining between them. Germline values: CDR1 MNHEY, CDR2 SVGAGI. This CDR3 is 14 amino acids long. CDR3 amino acids: CASSSPGGWQPQHF. DNA of the CDR3: TGTGCCAGCAGTTCTCCTGGGGGCTGGCAGCCCCAGCATTTT.

This clonotype occurred a few times. The CDR3 region is CSAQDGSTDTQYF. In DNA form, the CDR3 reads TGCAGTGCCCAGGACGGCAGCACAGATACGCAGTATTTT. J is TRBJ2-3 and V is TRBV20-1; D call uncertain. The CDR3 has 13 amino acids. Between the trimmed V and J ends, which lost 6 bases and 0 bases, there was a span of 10 bases. Germline V gene sequence: CDR1 DFQATT, CDR2 SNEGSKA (reference sequence).

The V call is TRBV14, the J call TRBJ1-6; D gene uncertain. The V end was cut by 0 bases, the J end by 7 bases, with 7 bases between. The germline gives CDR1 SGHDN, CDR2 FVKESK. This CDR3 spans 14 amino acids. Here the CDR3 DNA reads TGTGCCAGCAGCCAAGAGTACCGAAATTCACCCCTCCACTTT. Encoded protein: CASSQEYRNSPLHF.

This clonotype was observed a few times. The chain joins TRBV24-1 to TRBJ2-1, with D possibly being TRBD2 (7 bases). The CDR3 is made up of 16 amino acids. Deletions cut 6 bases from V and 6 bases from J, with 20 bases between. Germline V CDR1 and CDR2: KGHDR, SFDVKD. The CDR3 sequence: CATSPADVGGGNEQFF. CDR3 sequence (DNA): TGTGCCACCAGTCCTGCGGACGTAGGGGGGGGCAATGAGCAGTTCTTC.

The sample holds a few counts of this clonotype. The gene calls are TRBV3-1 and TRBJ2-2; 7 positions match TRBD2. The CDR3 extends over 21 amino acids. CDR1 and CDR2 (germline): LGHDT, YNNKEL (reference sequence). With V trimmed by 7 bases and J by 6 bases, 29 bases remained unmatched. CDR3 in amino acids: CASTATAGEGTSGGFAGELFF. CDR3 coding DNA: TGTGCCAGCACCGCTACGGCTGGTGAGGGGACTTCGGGGGGTTTTGCCGGGGAGCTGTTTTTT.

This clonotype was seen a few times. Relative to the germline gene, one junction end is altered; a read error may explain this. The genes are TRBV14 and TRBJ2-1; the D call may be TRBD1 or TRBD2 (7 bases each). Germline V gene sequence: CDR1 SGHDN, CDR2 FVKESK. The CDR3 runs 20 residues. CDR3 residues: CASRRSGGETGKSSYNEQFF. The DNA of the CDR3 is TGTGCTAGCAGAAGAAGTGGGGGGGAGACAGGGAAGAGCTCCTACAATGAGCAGTTCTTC.